Following are 32 T cell receptor beta chains from one sample sequenced in a study of cytomegalovirus exposure and HLA in healthy donors. Method: immunoSEQ multiplex PCR; TCRdb's copy keeps in-frame clones and lacks some. The sample has roughly 150,000 clones; about 89% are singletons. The sequenced material came from PBMCs. These TCRs come from a woman between 18 and 29 years old in good health and CMV-seropositive.

This clone occurred a few times. A read error may produce the germline difference seen at one junction end. J is TRBJ1-1 and V is TRBV7-7; no clear D gene. The CDR3 is 13 residues long. CDR1 is SSHAT, CDR2 FNYEAQ, per germline (reference sequence). CDR3 in DNA: TGTGCTAGCAGCCTACGGAGTTCCACTGAAGCTTTCTTT. This gives the protein CASSLRSSTEAFF.

This chain links TRBV13 with TRBJ2-7; D gene unclear. Trimming stripped 4 bases from V and 2 bases from J, with 6 bases between. This CDR3 region has 12 residues. Per the germline V gene, CDR1 is PRHDT and CDR2 is FYEKMQ (reference sequence). CDR3 amino acids: CASSSLTYEQYF. The CDR3 DNA follows: TGTGCCAGCAGCTCCCTAACCTACGAGCAGTACTTC. Full variable domain (remainder filled in from reference TRBV13 and TRBJ2-7): AAGVIQSPRHLIKEKRETATLKCYPIPRHDTVYWYQQGPGQDPQFLISFYEKMQSDKGSIPDRFSAQQFSDYHSELNMSSLELGDSALYFCASSSLTYEQYFGPGTRLTVT.

V usage is TRBV6-1 and J usage is TRBJ2-7; TRBD2 agrees at 11 bases. The CDR3 covers 14 residues. The germline gives CDR1 MNHNS, CDR2 SASEGT. Trimming took 7 bases from V and 3 from J; bases not matched to a gene: 5. CDR3: CASTKGLAVYEQYF. The CDR3, as DNA: TGTGCCAGCACAAAGGGACTAGCGGTCTACGAGCAGTACTTC.

The rearrangement joins TRBV27 to TRBJ1-3; unclear D gene. The CDR3 totals 16 residues. V was pared by 2 bases and J by 0 bases, with 11 bases between. Germline loops: CDR1 MNHEY, CDR2 SMNVEV (reference sequence). The CDR3 bases are TGTGCCAGCAGTTTAGATGCGAGATTCTCTGGAAACACCATATATTTT. This translates into CASSLDARFSGNTIYF.

The chain uses TRBV30 and TRBJ1-2; D gene ambiguous. CDR1 GTSNPN and CDR2 SVGIG come from the germline V gene (reference sequence). The CDR3 has 11 residues. V shed 0 bases and J shed 11 bases, with 10 bases lying between them. CDR3 sequence (DNA): TGTGCCTGGAGTGTCGTCGGGGAGTACACCTTC. Protein sequence: CAWSVVGEYTF.

This rearrangement joins TRBV10-3 to TRBJ2-1, with D uncertain. The V gene's germline CDR1 is ENHRY and CDR2 SYGVKD. This CDR3 has 14 amino acids. The V end was cut by 3 bases, the J end by 1 base, with 7 bases between. The chain's CDR3 is CAISESGSYNEQFF. Written as DNA, the CDR3 is TGTGCCATCAGTGAATCGGGTTCCTACAATGAGCAGTTCTTC.

The chain is built from TRBV13 and TRBJ1-2, with a possible D match to TRBD1 (6 bases). The CDR3 runs to 17 residues. V lost 1 base and J 1 base, leaving 16 bases between the germline ends. Germline CDR1 is PRHDT and CDR2 is FYEKMQ (reference sequence). CDR3 amino acids: CASSLVPNREFNYGYTF. CDR3 in DNA: TGTGCCAGCAGCTTAGTTCCAAACAGGGAGTTTAACTATGGCTACACCTTC.

The CDR3 nucleotides read TGTGCCAGCAGTCCCTCCAGCTACGAGCAGTACTTC. Its protein product is CASSPSSYEQYF. The chain has TRBV28 and TRBJ2-7; D call uncertain. CDR3 length: 12 amino acids. The V gene's germline CDR1 is MDHEN and CDR2 SYDVKM. The V end lost 5 bases, the J end lost 3 bases, and 8 bases lay between the germline ends.

The chain has TRBV28 and TRBJ1-1; TRBD1 matches at 7 bases. The CDR3 length is 14 residues. V gave up 2 bases and J gave up 3 bases; unmatched junction bases: 3. Germline values: CDR1 MDHEN, CDR2 SYDVKM. As DNA, the CDR3 is TGTGCCAGCAGTTTAATGACAGGGTACACTGAAGCTTTCTTT. This sequence encodes CASSLMTGYTEAFF.

This chain links TRBV6-5 with TRBJ1-1, with D unresolved. Trimming cost V 4 bases and J 1 base, with 7 bases left between them. The CDR3 is made up of 13 amino acids. The germline V gene has CDR1 MNHEY and CDR2 SVGAGI. CDR3 DNA sequence: TGTGCCAGCAGTTTCACACCGAACACTGAAGCTTTCTTT. It specifies CASSFTPNTEAFF.

The rearrangement links TRBV15 to TRBJ2-6, with D maybe TRBD1 (6 bases). This CDR3 region has 15 residues. The V end lost 7 bases, the J end lost 4 bases, and 14 bases lay between the germline ends. Germline CDR1 is LNHNV and CDR2 is YYDKDF (reference sequence). The CDR3 reads CATTKTGTGANVLTF. The CDR3 bases are TGTGCCACCACAAAAACCGGGACAGGGGCCAACGTCCTGACTTTC. The full variable domain, its missing parts supplied by reference TRBV15 and TRBJ2-6, is DAMVIQNPRYQVTQFGKPVTLSCSQTLNHNVMYWYQQKSSQAPKLLFHYYDKDFNNEADTPDNFQSRRPNTSFCFLDIRSPGLGDTAMYLCATTKTGTGANVLTFGAGSRLTVL.

DNA of the CDR3: TGCAGCGTTGTTAGCGGGGACTCCTACGAGCAGTACTTC. Protein sequence: CSVVSGDSYEQYF. The chain employs TRBV29-1 and TRBJ2-7, with 8 bases aligning to TRBD2. There are 13 residues in the CDR3. V shed 4 bases, J shed 0 bases, and the junction held 2 bases outside the gene matches. Germline V gives CDR1 SQVTM, CDR2 ANQGSEA.

This clone is a singleton in its sample. The chain has TRBV11-1 and TRBJ2-1; TRBD2 matches at 13 bases. This CDR3 spans 17 amino acids. Germline trimming cut 1 base from V and 7 bases from J; bases unmatched to any gene: 7. Germline CDR1 and CDR2: SGHAT and FQDESV (reference sequence). The CDR3 reads CASSLVPLAGGPNEQFF. In DNA form, the CDR3 reads TGTGCCAGCAGCTTAGTCCCACTAGCGGGAGGGCCTAATGAGCAGTTCTTC.

V is TRBV11-2 and J is TRBJ1-2; 8 bases match TRBD1. The CDR3 has 12 residues. Germline lookup yields CDR1 SGHAT and CDR2 FQNNGV. The V segment lost 2 bases and the J segment 8 bases; nucleotides outside the gene matches: 1. CDR3 DNA sequence: TGTGCCAGCAGCTTAACAGGGGGGGGCTACACCTTC. Protein: CASSLTGGGYTF. The full variable domain, rest sourced from reference TRBV11-2 and TRBJ1-2, is EAGVAQSPRYKIIEKRQSVAFWCNPISGHATLYWYQQILGQGPKLLIQFQNNGVVDDSQLPKDRFSAERLKGVDSTLKIQPAKLEDSAVYLCASSLTGGGYTFGSGTRLTVV.

This chain joins TRBV9 and TRBJ1-4; the D is unclear. V lost 3 bases, J lost 3 bases, and 9 bases lay in between. Germline values: CDR1 SGDLS, CDR2 YYNGEE. CDR3 length: 14 amino acids. CDR3 sequence reads: CASSGSGSNEKLFF. CDR3 nucleotides: TGTGCCAGCAGCGGGTCGGGGTCTAATGAAAAACTGTTTTTT. The full variable domain, completed using reference TRBV9 and TRBJ1-4, is DSGVTQTPKHLITATGQRVTLRCSPRSGDLSVYWYQQSLDQGLQFLIQYYNGEERAKGNILERFSAQQFPDLHSELNLSSLELGDSALYFCASSGSGSNEKLFFGSGTQLSVL.

This clone was found once. V and J are TRBV28 and TRBJ2-4; TRBD1 aligns across 11 bases. V lost 6 bases, J lost 14 bases, and 12 bases stayed unmatched. Germline V lookup: CDR1 MDHEN, CDR2 SYDVKM. The CDR3 is 14 residues long. In DNA form, the CDR3 reads TGTGCCAGCAGACCCGGACAGGGGGCCACGAGGAAGTACTTC. It is translated as CASRPGQGATRKYF.

This chain joins TRBV20-1 and TRBJ1-2; 8 bases are shared with TRBD1. The CDR3 totals 11 residues. Germline CDR1 is DFQATT and CDR2 is SNEGSKA (reference sequence). V gave up 7 bases and J gave up 5 bases; unmatched junction bases: 3. CDR3 amino acids: CSVHRGYGYTF. The CDR3 DNA reads as TGCAGTGTTCACAGGGGGTATGGCTACACCTTC.

The chain carries TRBV7-9 and TRBJ2-7, with D possibly being TRBD2 (6 bases). V lost 3 bases to trimming and J lost 5 bases, with 17 bases between them. The germline gives CDR1 SEHNR, CDR2 FQNEAQ (reference sequence). The CDR3 contains 15 residues. The CDR3 sequence: CASSFEGGRKNEQYF. CDR3 nucleotide sequence: TGTGCCAGCAGCTTTGAGGGAGGTAGGAAAAACGAGCAGTACTTC.

The gene calls are TRBV7-6 and TRBJ1-2; D possibly corresponds to TRBD1 (5 bases). The CDR3 loop spans 13 amino acids. Trimming took 6 bases from V and 4 from J, leaving 12 bases between them. Germline V gene lookup returns CDR1 SGHVS and CDR2 FNYEAQ. The CDR3 DNA reads TGTGCCAGCAGTCTCGGGGGAGCCTATGGCTACACCTTC. This translates into CASSLGGAYGYTF.

The DNA of the CDR3 is TGTGCCAGCAGGACTAGCGGATTCAACAATGAGCAGTTCTTC. Encoded protein: CASRTSGFNNEQFF. The rearrangement joins TRBV6-1 to TRBJ2-1; 9 nucleotides line up with TRBD2. This CDR3 is 14 amino acids long. Germline CDR1 is MNHNS and CDR2 is SASEGT. V shed 6 bases and J 5 bases; nucleotides not matched to a gene: 5.

The V call is TRBV10-3, the J call TRBJ2-1; 7 nucleotides match TRBD2. The V and J ends lost 3 bases and 6 bases, in that order; junction bases with no gene match: 5. The CDR3 covers 14 residues. The germline V gene encodes CDR1 ENHRY and CDR2 SYGVKD. The DNA for the CDR3 is TGTGCCATCAGTGAATGGACTAGAAGCAATGAGCAGTTCTTC. It translates to CAISEWTRSNEQFF.

The V call is TRBV6-5, the J call TRBJ2-1; D is unresolved. Germline CDR1 MNHEY, CDR2 SVGAGI. The length of the CDR3 is 12 residues. The V gene lost 6 bases and the J gene lost 6 bases, with 9 bases spanning the gap. The CDR3 protein is CASSRTINEQFF. The CDR3 region has the DNA TGTGCCAGCAGCCGAACTATCAATGAGCAGTTCTTC.

J is TRBJ1-1 and V is TRBV5-6; D gene ambiguous. V shed 2 bases and J shed 1 base, with 9 bases lying between them. The CDR3 is 14 residues long. Germline CDR1 SGHDT, CDR2 YYEEEE. Written as DNA, the CDR3 is TGTGCCAGCAGCTTTCGGTCATCGAACACTGAAGCTTTCTTT. Translation gives CASSFRSSNTEAFF.

The table lists this clone with a count of one. This chain links TRBV9 with TRBJ2-5; D is possibly TRBD2 (5 bases). With 0 bases removed from V and 2 bases from J, the gap between germline ends came to 14 bases. CDR1 and CDR2 (germline): SGDLS, YYNGEE. This CDR3 is built from 16 residues. DNA for the CDR3: TGTGCCAGCAGCGTAGACTCTGCCGGGGTTCAAGAGACCCAGTACTTC. Protein: CASSVDSAGVQETQYF.

This chain connects TRBV25-1 to TRBJ2-7; 9 bases line up with TRBD1. Germline V gene sequence: CDR1 MGHDK, CDR2 SYGVNS. The V and J ends lost 5 bases and 1 base, in that order; junction bases with no gene match: 9. This CDR3 spans 16 amino acids. The CDR3 reads CASSLRQGTGSYEQYF. Written as DNA, the CDR3 is TGTGCCAGCAGTCTGCGTCAAGGGACAGGGTCCTACGAGCAGTACTTC.

V gene TRBV2 combines with J gene TRBJ2-7; 8 bases line up with TRBD2. The CDR3 totals 15 residues. CDR1 is SNHLY, CDR2 FYNNEI, per germline. Trimming at V came to 7 bases and at J to 4 bases, leaving 12 bases not matched to a gene. CDR3 coding DNA: TGTGCCAGCATTCCCCGGGGGGGAGGACGGTACGAGCAGTACTTC. This sequence encodes CASIPRGGGRYEQYF.

This rearrangement joins TRBV30 to TRBJ1-1; D is unresolved. Germline V gene sequence: CDR1 GTSNPN, CDR2 SVGIG (reference sequence). The CDR3 runs to 12 residues. Trimming removed 4 bases at V and 1 base at J, with 7 bases between. The CDR3 DNA is TGTGCCTGGACAGGAGGGAACACTGAAGCTTTCTTT. This gives the protein CAWTGGNTEAFF.

The chain joins TRBV30 to TRBJ2-3; 9 nucleotides match TRBD2. CDR1 is GTSNPN, CDR2 SVGIG, per germline (reference sequence). The CDR3 is made up of 14 amino acids. V shed 4 bases and J 6 bases; nucleotides not matched to a gene: 8. The CDR3 region has the DNA TGTGCCTGGAATGGCGGGAGGGCCATGGATACGCAGTATTTT. It encodes CAWNGGRAMDTQYF.

DNA for the CDR3: TGCAGCGTCCAGGGAACCCTGTACCAAGAGACCCAGTACTTC. It codes for CSVQGTLYQETQYF. This chain connects TRBV29-1 to TRBJ2-5; a possible D gene is TRBD1 (5 bases). Trimming took 6 bases from V and 0 from J, leaving 14 bases between them. Germline V CDR1 and CDR2: SQVTM, ANQGSEA. CDR3 length equals 14 residues. Variable domain in full (rest from reference TRBV29-1 and TRBJ2-5): SAVISQKPSRDICQRGTSLTIQCQVDSQVTMMFWYRQQPGQSLTLIATANQGSEATYESGFVIDKFPISRPNLTFSTLTVSNMSPEDSSIYLCSVQGTLYQETQYFGPGTRLLVL.

This chain joins TRBV15 and TRBJ1-2; 8 bases agree with TRBD1. The CDR3 contains 11 residues. Losses at the gene ends were 7 bases for V and 8 bases for J; bases not matched to a gene: 3. The germline V gene encodes CDR1 LNHNV and CDR2 YYDKDF (reference sequence). CDR3 coding DNA: TGTGCCACCAAGACAGGGGCGGGCTACACCTTC. Its protein is CATKTGAGYTF. Full variable domain (rest looked up from reference TRBV15 and TRBJ1-2): DAMVIQNPRYQVTQFGKPVTLSCSQTLNHNVMYWYQQKSSQAPKLLFHYYDKDFNNEADTPDNFQSRRPNTSFCFLDIRSPGLGDTAMYLCATKTGAGYTFGSGTRLTVV.

V is TRBV9 and J is TRBJ2-2; TRBD2 matches at 8 bases. This CDR3 has 17 residues. The ends lost 1 base at V and 2 bases at J; junction bases unmatched: 7. Germline loops: CDR1 SGDLS, CDR2 YYNGEE. CDR3 amino acids: CASSVNIAGPNTGELFF. CDR3 in DNA: TGTGCCAGCAGCGTAAACATAGCGGGGCCCAACACCGGGGAGCTGTTTTTT.

V gene TRBV29-1 combines with J gene TRBJ2-5; D possibly corresponds to TRBD2 (5 bases). CDR3 length: 13 residues. Trimming left V 3 bases short and J 4 bases short, with 12 bases between. CDR1 SQVTM and CDR2 ANQGSEA come from the germline V gene. The CDR3 here is CSVDFLARETQYF. Here the CDR3 DNA reads TGCAGCGTTGATTTCCTAGCTAGAGAGACCCAGTACTTC.